Reported below is one TCR beta chain. Per germline, CDR1 MDHEN and CDR2 SYDVKM. CDR3 size: 14 residues. Trimming pared 6 bases from V and 4 bases from J, leaving 13 bases between. The CDR3 regions of TCR beta were amplified from RNA transcripts. A set of HTBI primers served as the primers for a first-round RT-PCR of the TCR CDR3. TCRdb recomputed calls from the multiplex PCR reads with MiXCR, one row per CDR3 protein. The sample shows about 520,000 distinct CDR3 sequences, around 22% of them seen only once. This sample stems from a study of T cells in Graves' hyperthyroidism and ophthalmopathy. The sample comprised blood. The source is a woman in her 30s with Graves' ophthalmopathy. The chain is built from TRBV28 and TRBJ1-3; unclear D gene. CDR3 bases: TGTGCCAGCAGCGAACGGGGAGCAGGAAACACCATATATTTT. This codes for CASSERGAGNTIYF. The variable domain in full, completed from reference TRBV28 and TRBJ1-3, reads DVKVTQSSRYLVKRTGEKVFLECVQDMDHENMFWYRQDPGLGLRLIYFSYDVKMKEKGDIPEGYSVSREKKERFSLILESASTNQTSMYLCASSERGAGNTIYFGEGSWLTVV.